A selection of T cell receptor beta chains follows, all from one sample in a study of T cells in tuberculosis. TCRdb keeps only in-frame clones here, not all; method: immunoSEQ multiplex PCR. The sample has 30,000 to 40,000 clones; about 97% are singletons. The sequenced material came from PBMCs. These receptors were collected from a donor aged 10 to 29 with latent tuberculosis or without tuberculosis infection. The CDR3 runs from the conserved cysteine through the conserved F or W. The order of the fields is clone size, V gene, J gene, D gene, CDR3 DNA, CDR3 protein. D genes are given only for firm matches. Where a row states a size, it is once, few, many or the class of an expanded clone; other rows omit it.

abundance: -
v_gene: TRBV6-1
j_gene: TRBJ2-7
d_gene: -
CDR3nt: TGTGCCAGCAGTGTGGGGGCAGTCTCCTACGAGCAGTACTTC
CDR3aa: CASSVGAVSYEQYF

abundance: -
v_gene: TRBV9
j_gene: TRBJ2-3
d_gene: TRBD1
CDR3nt: TGTGCCAGCAGCTTACAGGGGGCGGTGGCAGATACGCAGTATTTT
CDR3aa: CASSLQGAVADTQYF

abundance: once
v_gene: TRBV9
j_gene: TRBJ1-5
d_gene: TRBD1
CDR3nt: TGTGCCAGCAGCGGAGGACAGGGCAATCAGCCCCAGCATTTT
CDR3aa: CASSGGQGNQPQHF

abundance: -
v_gene: TRBV30
j_gene: TRBJ1-3
d_gene: -
CDR3nt: TGTGCCTGGGCAGGGGAAATAGGCAACACCATATATTTT
CDR3aa: CAWAGEIGNTIYF

abundance: -
v_gene: TRBV2
j_gene: TRBJ1-1
d_gene: TRBD1
CDR3nt: TGTGCCAGCAGTGAAGCGCTTCAGGGGGACACTGAAGCTTTCTTT
CDR3aa: CASSEALQGDTEAFF

abundance: -
v_gene: TRBV5-4
j_gene: TRBJ2-7
d_gene: TRBD2
CDR3nt: TGTGCCAGCAGCTTGGTTGTGGGAGGGTACTCCTACGAGCAGTACTTC
CDR3aa: CASSLVVGGYSYEQYF

abundance: -
v_gene: TRBV5-1
j_gene: TRBJ1-2
d_gene: TRBD1
CDR3nt: TGCGCCAGCAGCTTTGGGACAGGGGATGGCTACACCTTC
CDR3aa: CASSFGTGDGYTF

abundance: -
v_gene: TRBV11-3
j_gene: TRBJ2-7
d_gene: TRBD1
CDR3nt: TGTGCCAGCAGCGCCGGGACAGGGCCCCACGAGCAGTACTTC
CDR3aa: CASSAGTGPHEQYF

abundance: -
v_gene: TRBV30
j_gene: TRBJ1-2
d_gene: -
CDR3nt: TGTGCCTGGAGCCACATAGGGAGGGCCTATGGCTACACCTTC
CDR3aa: CAWSHIGRAYGYTF

abundance: -
v_gene: TRBV27
j_gene: TRBJ1-1
d_gene: -
CDR3nt: TGTGCCAGCAAAGAGGACCGGGAAGGGTACACTGAAGCTTTCTTT
CDR3aa: CASKEDREGYTEAFF

abundance: -
v_gene: TRBV5-1
j_gene: TRBJ2-7
d_gene: -
CDR3nt: TGCGCCAGCAGGACTCACTACGAGCAGTACTTC
CDR3aa: CASRTHYEQYF

abundance: -
v_gene: TRBV7-9
j_gene: TRBJ1-2
d_gene: -
CDR3nt: TGTGCCAGCAGCCCCAAGACAGATGGCTACACCTTC
CDR3aa: CASSPKTDGYTF

abundance: -
v_gene: TRBV18
j_gene: TRBJ1-3
d_gene: -
CDR3nt: TGTGCCAGCTCACCCCCCGGCGGGGGAAACACCATATATTTT
CDR3aa: CASSPPGGGNTIYF

abundance: -
v_gene: TRBV2
j_gene: TRBJ2-7
d_gene: -
CDR3nt: TGTGCCAGCAGTGATTCTGAGGGATCCTACGAGCAGTACTTC
CDR3aa: CASSDSEGSYEQYF

abundance: -
v_gene: TRBV5-1
j_gene: TRBJ1-2
d_gene: -
CDR3nt: TGCGCCAGCAGCTTGGACGCGGGTATAGGCTACACCTTC
CDR3aa: CASSLDAGIGYTF

abundance: -
v_gene: TRBV11-2
j_gene: TRBJ1-3
d_gene: -
CDR3nt: TGTGCCAGCAGCCCATCCGGGCAGGGCGGAAACACCATATATTTT
CDR3aa: CASSPSGQGGNTIYF

abundance: -
v_gene: TRBV7-2
j_gene: TRBJ2-5
d_gene: -
CDR3nt: TGTGCCAGCAGCTTCGGACTTCGAGAGACCCAGTACTTC
CDR3aa: CASSFGLRETQYF

abundance: -
v_gene: TRBV19
j_gene: TRBJ2-2
d_gene: -
CDR3nt: TGTGCCAGTAGTATCCGCACAGGTCCTCGGCCGGGGGAGCTGTTTTTT
CDR3aa: CASSIRTGPRPGELFF

abundance: -
v_gene: TRBV29-1
j_gene: TRBJ1-1
d_gene: -
CDR3nt: TGCAGCGTTATTAGTAGACTTGCGAACACTGAAGCTTTCTTT
CDR3aa: CSVISRLANTEAFF

abundance: -
v_gene: TRBV11-2
j_gene: TRBJ2-5
d_gene: -
CDR3nt: TGTGCCAGCAGCTCTCTCAGATCGACAGGCAGGAAGGAGACCCAGTACTTC
CDR3aa: CASSSLRSTGRKETQYF

abundance: -
v_gene: TRBV4-1
j_gene: TRBJ1-3
d_gene: -
CDR3nt: TGCGCCAGCAGCCAAGCAACAGGCGCCGAAGGAAACACCATATATTTT
CDR3aa: CASSQATGAEGNTIYF

abundance: -
v_gene: TRBV5-1
j_gene: TRBJ1-1
d_gene: -
CDR3nt: TGCGCCAGCAGCTCCGCCTCAGGGGACACTGAAGCTTTCTTT
CDR3aa: CASSSASGDTEAFF

abundance: -
v_gene: TRBV7-2
j_gene: TRBJ2-1
d_gene: -
CDR3nt: TGTGCCAGCAGTCCAAACGTCAGGGCCAGCTACAATGAGCAGTTCTTC
CDR3aa: CASSPNVRASYNEQFF

abundance: -
v_gene: TRBV4-2
j_gene: TRBJ1-2
d_gene: -
CDR3nt: TGTGCCAGCAGCCCGGGGGGTAACTATGGCTACACCTTC
CDR3aa: CASSPGGNYGYTF

abundance: -
v_gene: TRBV6-5
j_gene: TRBJ2-2
d_gene: -
CDR3nt: TGTGCCAGCAGACCGACAGGATTTATCACCGGGGAGCTGTTTTTT
CDR3aa: CASRPTGFITGELFF

abundance: -
v_gene: TRBV6-5
j_gene: TRBJ1-1
d_gene: TRBD1
CDR3nt: TGTGCCAGCCGAAGACAGGGGAACACTGAAGCTTTCTTT
CDR3aa: CASRRQGNTEAFF

abundance: -
v_gene: TRBV5-1
j_gene: TRBJ2-1
d_gene: TRBD2
CDR3nt: TGCGCCAGCAGCTTGACTAGCGGACGTACAAGTGAGCAGTTCTTC
CDR3aa: CASSLTSGRTSEQFF

abundance: -
v_gene: TRBV10-3
j_gene: TRBJ1-3
d_gene: -
CDR3nt: TGTGCCATCAGTTCGACAGAAAGCTCTGGAAACACCATATATTTT
CDR3aa: CAISSTESSGNTIYF